This entry describes one TCR beta chain. These data are taken from a study of OX40 agonist ivuxolimab in advanced cancers. V lost 3 bases and J lost 5; bases outside the gene matches: 3. In germline, CDR1 is SGDLS, CDR2 YYNGEE. The CDR3 is 15 residues long. The method was immunoSEQ multiplex PCR; TCRdb's version includes in-frame clones alone and lacks a portion of them. The repertoire holds roughly 35,000 clones, with about 90% as singletons. The sequencing used CD4+ or CD8+ T cells sorted from blood, collected in a trial of the OX40 agonist ivuxolimab. This TCR derives from an adult with an advanced solid tumor such as melanoma, head and neck, liver or kidney cancer. This chain connects TRBV9 to TRBJ2-6, with TRBD1 matching over 9 bases. CDR3: CASSGGQGRANVLTF. The CDR3, as DNA: TGTGCCAGCAGCGGGGGACAGGGCAGGGCCAACGTCCTGACTTTC.